This TCR beta chain comes out of a study of OX40 agonist ivuxolimab in advanced cancers. The protocol was immunoSEQ multiplex PCR, while the TCRdb copy is restricted to in-frame clones and leaves out a portion. The profile shows 150,000 to 170,000 clones, 94% of them singletons. This CDR3 contains 15 residues. The junction had 0 bases not matched to a gene; V was cut back by 3 bases and J by 0 bases. Looked up from germline, CDR1 is MDHEN and CDR2 is SYDVKM. The rearrangement links TRBV28 to TRBJ2-7; TRBD2 aligns across 12 bases. The TCR sequence derives from an adult with an advanced solid tumor such as melanoma, head and neck, liver or kidney cancer. Sequencing was performed on CD4+ or CD8+ T cells sorted from blood, taken in a trial of the OX40 agonist ivuxolimab. CDR3 bases: TGTGCCAGCAGTTTGACTAGCGGGAGCTCCTACGAGCAGTACTTC. Translated: CASSLTSGSSYEQYF.